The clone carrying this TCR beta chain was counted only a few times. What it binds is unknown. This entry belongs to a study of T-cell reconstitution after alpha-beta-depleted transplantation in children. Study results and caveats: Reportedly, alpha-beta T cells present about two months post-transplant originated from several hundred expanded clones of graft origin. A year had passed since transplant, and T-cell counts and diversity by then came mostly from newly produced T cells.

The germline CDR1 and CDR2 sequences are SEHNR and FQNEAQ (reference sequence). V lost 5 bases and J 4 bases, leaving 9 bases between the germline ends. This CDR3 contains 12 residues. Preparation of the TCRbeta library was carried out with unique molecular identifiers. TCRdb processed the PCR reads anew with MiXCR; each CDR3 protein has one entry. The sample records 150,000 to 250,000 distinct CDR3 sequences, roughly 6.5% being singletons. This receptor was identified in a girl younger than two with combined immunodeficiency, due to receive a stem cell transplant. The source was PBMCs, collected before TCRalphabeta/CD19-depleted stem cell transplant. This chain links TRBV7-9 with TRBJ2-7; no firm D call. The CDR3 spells CASSAVVYEQYF. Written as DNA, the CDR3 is TGTGCCAGCAGCGCCGTCGTATACGAGCAGTACTTC.